Below are 29 T cell receptor beta chains sequenced from a single sample in a study of post-analysis software for immune sequencing data. Unique molecular identifiers had been added to the TCR beta cDNA libraries. Each CDR3 protein gets one entry after TCRdb re-called the PCR reads with MiXCR. The table shows roughly 180,000 distinct CDR3 sequences, with around 30% occurring only once. These receptors have no known antigen. Study-wide results and limits: Comparison of patients with controls showed 5 or 6 TRBV segments more frequent in patients, TRBV5-6, TRBV5-1 and TRBV20-1 among them.

The specimen was blood. The receptors were gathered from a girl aged 10 to 17 with multiple sclerosis.

This chain joins TRBV4-2 and TRBJ2-4, with D perhaps matching TRBD1 (6 bases). Germline CDR1 is LGHNA and CDR2 is YNFKEQ. The CDR3 is 16 residues long. V was clipped by 6 bases and J by 1 base, with 16 bases between them. CDR3 DNA: TGTGCCAGCAGGGAAAACAGGGCGTCGGCCAAAAACATTCAGTACTTC. Translated, it gives CASRENRASAKNIQYF.

This clonotype showed up many times. This rearrangement joins TRBV20-1 to TRBJ2-1; the D gene is possibly TRBD2 (6 bases). Germline CDR1 is DFQATT and CDR2 is SNEGSKA (reference sequence). The CDR3 has 12 amino acids. Trimming left V 5 bases short and J 2 bases short, with 7 bases between. CDR3 nucleotide sequence: TGCAGTGCTGGCGGGGCCTACAATGAGCAGTTCTTC. Residues: CSAGGAYNEQFF.

The J gene is TRBJ1-1, the V gene TRBV29-1, with D maybe TRBD1 (6 bases). Germline assignment: CDR1 SQVTM and CDR2 ANQGSEA. The CDR3 is 11 amino acids. V was cut by 3 bases and J by 11 bases, with 13 bases left in between. This CDR3 reads CSVDGGQGAFF. CDR3 bases: TGCAGCGTTGATGGGGGGCAGGGGGCTTTCTTT.

This clonotype was found a few times. A read error may explain this, as a much larger clone is one base away. The rearrangement joins TRBV24-1 to TRBJ2-1, with 11 bases aligning to TRBD2. Germline CDR1 reads KGHDR; CDR2 reads SFDVKD. The J segment lost 9 bases and the V segment lost 9 bases, leaving 6 bases of the junction unmatched. The CDR3 spans 13 residues. The CDR3 loop reads CATAGTSGGEQFF. The CDR3 DNA follows: TGTGCCACCGCCGGGACTAGCGGCGGTGAGCAGTTCTTC.

This clonotype was seen many times. V gene TRBV12-3 or TRBV12-4 combines with J gene TRBJ2-1; 10 bases are a match to TRBD2. With 5 bases clipped from V and 4 bases from J, the junction kept 8 bases outside the gene matches. The CDR3 spans 16 residues. The DNA of the CDR3 is TGTGCCAGCAGTCCCGCCCCGGGACTAGCGTACAATGAGCAGTTCTTC. It encodes CASSPAPGLAYNEQFF.

This clonotype was found many times. The CDR3 loop reads CSVEDAREDYGYTF. CDR3 bases: TGCAGCGTTGAGGACGCCCGAGAGGACTATGGCTACACCTTC. The chain recombines TRBV29-1 with TRBJ1-2, with D unclear. Between the trimmed V and J ends, which lost 3 bases and 3 bases, there was a span of 14 bases. Germline V gene sequence: CDR1 SQVTM, CDR2 ANQGSEA. The CDR3 is 14 residues long.

This clonotype was seen only a few times. V gene TRBV12-3 or TRBV12-4 combines with J gene TRBJ2-5; D assignment may be TRBD1 or TRBD2 (7 bases each). This CDR3 contains 15 residues. V lost 6 bases and J lost 5, with 19 bases in between. This chain's CDR3 is CASSPSSGGGETQYF. CDR3 bases: TGTGCCAGCAGCCCTTCCTCAGGGGGAGGGGAGACCCAGTACTTC.

This clonotype appeared a few times. Sequence at one end of the junction differs from germline and may be a read error. The chain's CDR3 is CASTQDPSSYNEQFF. In DNA, the CDR3 is TGTGCCAGCACCCAAGACCCCAGCTCCTACAATGAGCAGTTCTTC. The chain is built from TRBV3-1 and TRBJ2-1; no clear D gene. Germline loops: CDR1 LGHDT, CDR2 YNNKEL (reference sequence). The CDR3 spans 15 residues.

This clonotype was counted a few times. The chain is built from TRBV4-2 and TRBJ2-1, with 10 nucleotides matching TRBD2. V gave up 4 bases and J gave up 0 bases; unmatched junction bases: 6. This CDR3 region has 17 residues. Per the germline V gene, CDR1 is LGHNA and CDR2 is YNFKEQ. For the CDR3, the DNA is TGTGCCAGCAGCCGGGGACTAGCGCGTAGCTCCTACAATGAGCAGTTCTTC. Its protein is CASSRGLARSSYNEQFF.

As for this clonotype: A much larger clone lies a single base off, so this may be a read error. The rearrangement uses TRBV10-3 and TRBJ2-7, with 10 positions matching TRBD1. There are 14 residues in the CDR3. CDR1 is ENHRY, CDR2 SYGVKD, per germline. The V segment lost 7 bases and the J segment 7 bases; nucleotides outside the gene matches: 10. The CDR3 sequence: CAINPGQGYNEQYF. For the CDR3, the DNA is TGTGCCATCAATCCGGGACAGGGGTATAATGAGCAGTACTTC.

This clonotype has more than one count but fewer than ten. The chain is built from TRBV29-1 and TRBJ1-2, with D possibly being TRBD1 (6 bases). The germline CDR1 and CDR2 sequences are SQVTM and ANQGSEA. Trimming removed 4 bases from V and 8 bases from J, with 20 bases in between. The CDR3 runs 14 residues. CDR3 nucleotide sequence: TGCAGCGTTGGGGGCAGCAACCTTAGGGGGGGCTACACCTTC. Its translation: CSVGGSNLRGGYTF.

This clonotype turned up a few times. The V gene is TRBV7-9, the J gene TRBJ2-2; no firm D call. Germline CDR1 and CDR2: SEHNR and FQNEAQ (reference sequence). V was shortened by 0 bases and J by 6 bases, with 11 bases between the two germline ends. The CDR3 extends over 15 amino acids. The CDR3 region is CASSLALPGAGELFF. The CDR3 DNA is TGTGCCAGCAGCTTAGCGCTGCCTGGGGCCGGGGAGCTGTTTTTT. The whole variable domain, remainder taken from reference TRBV7-9 and TRBJ2-2, is DTGVSQNPRHKITKRGQNVTFRCDPISEHNRLYWYRQTLGQGPEFLTYFQNEAQLEKSRLLSDRFSAERPKGSFSTLEIQRTEQGDSAMYLCASSLALPGAGELFFGEGSRLTVL.

This clonotype was counted between two and nine times. This chain joins TRBV7-2 and TRBJ2-5; unclear D gene. The CDR3 sequence is 13 residues long. Per germline, CDR1 SGHTA and CDR2 FQGNSA. V was pared by 3 bases and J by 5 bases, with 10 bases between. CDR3 nucleotide sequence: TGTGCCAGCAGCTTCATGGCATCGGAGACCCAGTACTTC. It translates to CASSFMASETQYF.

Turning to this clonotype: A much larger clone sits a single nucleotide away, making a read error possible. The V and J genes are TRBV20-1 and TRBJ2-5; D might be TRBD2 (6 bases). CDR1 and CDR2 (germline): DFQATT, SNEGSKA (reference sequence). This CDR3 region has 15 residues. V lost 5 bases and J lost 2, with 18 bases in between. CDR3 DNA: TGCAGTGCTGATCCGCCTGACGGAGGGCAAGAGACCCAGTACTTC. Amino acid sequence: CSADPPDGGQETQYF.

The chain is built from TRBV10-3 and TRBJ1-1; D call uncertain. This CDR3 is 12 amino acids long. V was clipped by 6 bases and J by 10 bases, with 15 bases between them. CDR1 is ENHRY and CDR2 is SYGVKD in the germline V gene. The CDR3: CAIREDGPSAFF. The CDR3 coding sequence is TGTGCCATCAGGGAGGACGGCCCCTCAGCTTTCTTT.

This clonotype was counted ten times or more. The chain links TRBV10-3 to TRBJ2-5; 7 nucleotides align to TRBD2. This CDR3 is built from 15 residues. The V gene end was trimmed by 4 bases and the J gene end by 5 bases; junction bases not matched to a gene: 10. CDR1 is ENHRY, CDR2 SYGVKD, per germline. CDR3 nucleotides: TGTGCCATCAGTGCCGGGGACTACAAGAGGGAGACCCAGTACTTC. Its protein is CAISAGDYKRETQYF.

Regarding this clonotype: This may arise from a read error, as a much more abundant clone is one base away. The rearrangement joins TRBV12-3 or TRBV12-4 to TRBJ1-2; the D gene is possibly TRBD1 (5 bases). This CDR3 contains 12 residues. CDR3 nucleotides: TGTGTCAGCAGTTTCGCAGGGTTGGGCTACACCTTC. Translated: CVSSFAGLGYTF.

DNA of the CDR3: TGTGCCATCCGGGAAGCGGGGGGTGATACGCAGTATTTT. This gives the protein CAIREAGGDTQYF. The V call is TRBV6-5, the J call TRBJ2-3, with 9 bases lining up with TRBD2. The CDR3 consists of 13 residues. Germline-derived CDR1 and CDR2 are MNHEY and SVGAGI. Trimming removed 10 bases from V and 6 bases from J; junction bases left unmatched: 8.

The CDR3 reads CASSWTGRKKLFF. The CDR3 nucleotides are TGTGCCAGCAGTTGGACAGGGAGGAAAAAACTGTTTTTT. The chain is built from TRBV12-3 or TRBV12-4 and TRBJ1-4; 8 nucleotides line up with TRBD1. The CDR3 spans 13 residues. The junction had 4 bases not matched to a gene; V was cut back by 4 bases and J by 9 bases.

The chain links TRBV7-9 to TRBJ2-7; 9 bases agree with TRBD1. Trimming removed 5 bases from V and 3 bases from J; junction bases left unmatched: 11. The CDR3 loop spans 16 amino acids. Germline CDR1 and CDR2: SEHNR and FQNEAQ (reference sequence). Here the CDR3 DNA reads TGTGCCAGCAGCGATCCTCCCGGGACAGGGCGCTACGAGCAGTACTTC. Translated, it gives CASSDPPGTGRYEQYF.

The gene calls are TRBV5-1 and TRBJ2-3; no clear D gene. CDR3 length: 14 residues. V lost 4 bases and J 7 bases, leaving 16 bases between the germline ends. Looked up from germline, CDR1 is SGHRS and CDR2 is YFSETQ. The DNA for the CDR3 is TGCGCCAGCAGCCAGGCCATAGATGGGAATACGCAGTATTTT. Translated: CASSQAIDGNTQYF.

The J gene is TRBJ2-3, the V gene TRBV10-3; TRBD2 matches at 14 bases. Losses at the gene ends were 3 bases for V and 8 bases for J; bases not matched to a gene: 10. Germline V CDR1 and CDR2: ENHRY, SYGVKD. The CDR3 length is 17 residues. For the CDR3, the DNA is TGTGCCATCAGTGACCCTCGACTAGCGGGAGGGCCGAGTACGCAGTATTTT. Translated: CAISDPRLAGGPSTQYF.

In its sample, this clonotype was seen a few times. The J gene is TRBJ2-4, the V gene TRBV12-3 or TRBV12-4; 9 bases fit TRBD1. The J call may be faulty, since TRBJ2-7 better matches the DNA end. This CDR3 is built from 15 residues. As DNA, the CDR3 is TGTGCCAGCAGTTGGGGACAGGGTTTATGCGACGAGCAGTACTTC. Protein: CASSWGQGLCDEQYF.

The CDR3 loop is CASSQTTERRDPYEQYF. The CDR3 DNA reads TGTGCCAGCAGCCAAACCACCGAGCGGCGTGACCCCTACGAGCAGTACTTC. The V gene is TRBV4-2, the J gene TRBJ2-7, with D perhaps TRBD2 (5 bases). The CDR3 loop spans 17 amino acids. Trimming pared 2 bases from V and 2 bases from J, leaving 19 bases between. Germline values: CDR1 LGHNA, CDR2 YNFKEQ.

This clonotype has ten or more counts. The V and J genes are TRBV28 and TRBJ2-3, with TRBD1 matching 10 bases. In germline, CDR1 is MDHEN, CDR2 SYDVKM. The CDR3 length is 14 residues. V was clipped by 5 bases and J by 9 bases; unmatched bases: 8. The CDR3 DNA sequence: TGTGCCAGCAGTCGGGGACAGGGGATTGGAACGCAGTATTTT. The encoded protein is CASSRGQGIGTQYF.

The chain is built from TRBV6-1 and TRBJ1-5; D not resolved. CDR3 size: 16 residues. Germline CDR1 reads MNHNS; CDR2 reads SASEGT. V shed 5 bases and J shed 0 bases, with 14 bases lying between them. The CDR3 sequence is CASSWSTPSSNQPQHF. CDR3 DNA: TGTGCCAGCAGTTGGTCTACACCTAGTAGCAATCAGCCCCAGCATTTT.

In this sample, this clonotype turned up many times. J is TRBJ2-5 and V is TRBV6-2 or TRBV6-3; 12 nucleotides line up with TRBD2. After removal of 6 bases from V and 5 bases from J, the junction contained 7 bases not matched to a gene. The CDR3 is made up of 15 amino acids. Germline CDR1 MNHEY, CDR2 SVGEGT. The CDR3 loop is CASRPVGLAGETQYF. The CDR3 coding sequence is TGTGCCAGCAGGCCAGTCGGACTAGCGGGGGAGACCCAGTACTTC.

Only a few counts were recorded for this clonotype. This clone may be a read error of a much larger clone one base away. V is TRBV20-1 and J is TRBJ2-1, with D perhaps given as TRBD1 or TRBD2 (7 bases each). With the DNA end fitting TRBJ2-7 better, the J assignment may be wrong. The germline CDR1 and CDR2 sequences are DFQATT and SNEGSKA (reference sequence). The CDR3 has 16 residues. The DNA of the CDR3 is TGCAGTGCTCCCAGGGGGGGAGGGAGCTCCTACAATGAGCAGTACTTC. Translated: CSAPRGGGSSYNEQYF.

This rearrangement joins TRBV14 to TRBJ2-1; tentative D call: TRBD2 (5 bases). Germline V gene lookup returns CDR1 SGHDN and CDR2 FVKESK. V was cut by 5 bases and J by 7 bases, with 12 bases left in between. This CDR3 region has 13 residues. The chain's CDR3 is CASSITGGNEQFF. CDR3 bases: TGTGCCAGCAGCATAACGGGCGGGAATGAGCAGTTCTTC. The variable domain in full, completed from reference TRBV14 and TRBJ2-1, reads EAGVTQFPSHSVIEKGQTVTLRCDPISGHDNLYWYRRVMGKEIKFLLHFVKESKQDESGMPNNRFLAERTGGTYSTLKVQPAELEDSGVYFCASSITGGNEQFFGPGTRLTVL.